This T cell receptor beta chain emerged from a study of cytomegalovirus exposure and HLA in healthy donors. Overall study context: Approximately 80 million unique TCRs from HLA-typed donors were held in an early data release.

Study-wide points: Both high specificity and high sensitivity reportedly marked the classifier's diagnosis of cytomegalovirus status. Later analysis indicated greater clonal expansion among HLA-associated TCR beta chains than among equally common other chains. With later analysis, a missense DCLRE1C variant became linked to TCR beta V- and J-gene trimming.

V lost 0 bases to trimming and J lost 0 bases, with 12 bases between them. CDR1 is SGHAT and CDR2 is FQNNGV in the germline V gene. The CDR3 runs to 17 residues. Note on this clone: What it binds is unknown.

The study ran its PCR with 60 Vbeta and 13 Jbeta primers. Repertoires were generated with immunoSEQ multiplex PCR, while TCRdb's copy carries only in-frame clones and drops some. The sample has about 170,000 clones, less than 85% seen once. The rearrangement links TRBV11-2 to TRBJ1-3; the D is unclear. Sequenced material: PBMCs. The sequence was obtained from a boy aged 2 to 9 in good health and CMV-seronegative. This CDR3 reads CASSLDRTAVSGNTIYF. DNA for the CDR3: TGTGCCAGCAGCTTAGATCGTACGGCGGTCTCTGGAAACACCATATATTTT.